This T cell receptor beta chain derives from a study of T-cell memory formation after mild COVID-19. TCR alpha and TCR beta cDNA libraries carrying sample barcodes and UMIs came from 5'RACE with constant-segment primers. TCRdb called the 5' RACE reads again in MiXCR, with one record for every CDR3 protein. The table lists around 440,000 distinct CDR3 sequences, 15% to 20% of them singletons. Findings of the study overall: Unconfirmed was the SARS-CoV-2 specificity of second-wave clones that peaked on day 37.

This CDR3 contains 15 residues. Germline V gives CDR1 SGHTA, CDR2 FQGTGA. Germline trimming cut 5 bases from V and 6 bases from J; bases unmatched to any gene: 9. The sample holds a few counts of this clonotype. Its antigen is undetermined. Sample: PBMCs or a T cell subset sorted from them (not recorded which). The source of this sequence is an adult woman who had mild COVID-19 (a few samples of this study predate the infection). Cell type and time point are not known. The V and J genes are TRBV7-3 and TRBJ1-2; TRBD1 aligns across 10 bases. The CDR3 is CASSIQPGQGNGYTF. CDR3 in DNA: TGTGCCAGCAGCATCCAGCCGGGACAGGGGAATGGCTACACCTTC.